This T cell receptor (beta chain) was captured by sequencing in a study of shared clonotypes between healthy human individuals. The data were produced by immunoSEQ multiplex PCR, yet TCRdb's version contains in-frame clones alone and is incomplete. The sample lists around 690,000 clones, 90% occurring once. Germline V gene sequence: CDR1 MNHEY, CDR2 SVGAGI. V dropped 8 bases and J dropped 5 bases, with 15 bases sitting between them. The CDR3 length is 13 residues. The source is a man between 18 and 29 years old in good health. Some clones in this sample may be carry-over from other donors' samples. Sequencing was performed on memory CD8+ T cells from PBMCs. This sample's subset: CD45RO+ cells pooled with CCR7-negative TemRA cells. This chain uses TRBV6-5 with TRBJ1-2; weak D call: TRBD1 (6 bases). As DNA, the CDR3 is TGTGCCAGCCCGCAGGGGCACAGATATGGCTACACCTTC. Translating gives CASPQGHRYGYTF.